This T cell receptor (beta chain) was sequenced for a study of shared clonotypes between healthy human individuals. Study-level points and caveats: Shared clonotypes across all four donors exceeded non-shared ones in generation probability. With several donors compared, about 5.2% of naive CD4 clonotypes were shared.

As regards this clone: Its antigen is not identified.

This CDR3 contains 15 residues. Germline CDR1 and CDR2: MRHNA and SNTAGT. With 6 bases clipped from V and 6 bases from J, the junction kept 6 bases outside the gene matches. Deep level was the assay's run setting. TCRdb keeps only in-frame clones here, not all; method: immunoSEQ multiplex PCR. In the table there are roughly 2.5 million clones, approximately 94% of which are singletons. The sequence derives from a man aged 18 to 29 in good health. The chain couples TRBV6-4 to TRBJ2-1; 12 bases line up with TRBD2. Sequences were obtained from naive CD4+ T cells sorted from blood. Subset described: CD45RA+ positively selected. In DNA, the CDR3 is TGTGCCAGCAGCCTTCGACTAGCGGGAGCCAATGAGCAGTTCTTC. Amino acid sequence: CASSLRLAGANEQFF.